This T cell receptor (beta chain) derives from a study of shared clonotypes between healthy human individuals. Study details: Donor ages ranged 18 to 49 years: two women, a few men.

A single count supports this clone. The target antigen is unknown. Study-level results: Generally, naive subsets came out with larger estimated richness than memory subsets.

Clones were sequenced by immunoSEQ multiplex PCR, and TCRdb holds only the in-frame ones, with some missing. The table has 2 million to 3 million clones, roughly 93% seen once. Unmatched junction bases numbered 9, after V lost 10 bases and J lost 6 bases. There are 16 residues in the CDR3. In germline, CDR1 is LNHDA, CDR2 SQIVND (reference sequence). The chain joins TRBV19 to TRBJ2-1; 16 bases agree with TRBD2. The sequence derives from a man aged 18 to 35 in good health. Some clones in this sample may be carry-over from other donors' samples. The sample taken for sequencing was naive CD4+ T cells from PBMCs. Subset reported: CD45RA+ positively selected. The CDR3, as DNA: TGTGCCACGGGACTAGCGGGAGGGCTCGGGGGCAATGAGCAGTTCTTC. Residues: CATGLAGGLGGNEQFF. Full variable domain (remainder filled in from reference TRBV19 and TRBJ2-1): DGGITQSPKYLFRKEGQNVTLSCEQNLNHDAMYWYRQDPGQGLRLIYYSQIVNDFQKGDIAEGYSVSREKKESFPLTVTSAQKNPTAFYLCATGLAGGLGGNEQFFGPGTRLTVL.